This T cell receptor (beta chain) is from a study of control samples from healthy donors and cancer patients. Trimming pared 4 bases from V and 2 bases from J, leaving 20 bases between. The CDR3 sequence is 18 residues long. Germline lookup yields CDR1 KGHDR and CDR2 SFDVKD. The repertoire was sequenced with immunoSEQ multiplex PCR; TCRdb's copy has only in-frame clones and lacks some. The data contain 150,000 to 200,000 clones, roughly 93% of them singletons. The sequencing sample was made of blood. The rearrangement uses TRBV24-1 and TRBJ1-5, with D perhaps TRBD1 (6 bases). This sequence was found in a young man in good health. The CDR3 spells CATSDSRGGLTGNQPQHF. In DNA form, the CDR3 reads TGTGCCACCAGTGACTCCAGGGGCGGCCTGACAGGCAATCAGCCCCAGCATTTT.